This T cell receptor beta chain was identified during a study of T cell clonotyping in hematopoietic cell transplantation. Study findings and constraints: Pathologically expanded recipient clonotypes increased progressively from day 30 to day 180 as diversity fell.

V was pared by 5 bases and J by 7 bases, with 28 bases between. The CDR3 contains 17 residues. CDR1 SGHDT and CDR2 YYEEEE come from the germline V gene. Details on this clone: The antigen is not known.

The assay was immunoSEQ multiplex PCR, and TCRdb's table has in-frame clones only and misses some. This repertoire shows about 36,000 clones, roughly 88% found once; its top ten account for roughly 1.8%. The source material was peripheral blood mononuclear cells. The chain is built from TRBV5-6 and TRBJ2-7; a weak D match, TRBD1 (5 bases). This TCR came from a woman aged 40 to 49 in good health. Some clones in this sample may be carry-over from other donors' samples. In DNA, the CDR3 is TGTGCCAGCAGTTTACCGCGACAGTCCTTGGCCGACGGGGAGCAGTACTTC. Translating gives CASSLPRQSLADGEQYF.